These 9 T cell receptor beta chains share one sample of origin, sequenced in a study of post-analysis software for immune sequencing data. Notes on the study in general: A few TRBV segments (TRBV5-6, TRBV5-1 and TRBV20-1 among them) occurred more frequently in patients than in controls.

These receptors lack a known antigen. TCR beta cDNA libraries had unique molecular identifiers. Each CDR3 protein is one row after TCRdb ran MiXCR on the PCR reads. Among hundreds of thousands of distinct CDR3 sequences listed, about 32% were seen once. Material for sequencing was blood. The origin of the receptors is a girl between 10 and 17 years old with multiple sclerosis.

This clonotype was seen repeatedly, ten times or more. The J gene is TRBJ2-7, the V gene TRBV4-3; unclear D gene. Trimming took 0 bases from V and 3 from J, leaving 6 bases between them. The CDR3 runs 13 residues. The germline V gene encodes CDR1 LGHNA and CDR2 YSLEER. The CDR3 DNA reads TGCGCCAGCAGCCAAGAAAGACTCTACGAGCAGTACTTC. Protein product: CASSQERLYEQYF.

This clonotype turned up a few times. The chain uses TRBV29-1 and TRBJ1-1; D may be TRBD1 (5 bases). CDR1 and CDR2 (germline): SQVTM, ANQGSEA. V was clipped by 4 bases and J by 3 bases, with 12 bases between them. This CDR3 spans 13 amino acids. CDR3: CSVVGESYTEAFF. The CDR3 DNA sequence: TGCAGCGTTGTAGGGGAGTCCTACACTGAAGCTTTCTTT.

This clonotype has a handful of counts. The V gene is TRBV18, the J gene TRBJ1-1; 9 bases fit TRBD1. The CDR3 sequence is 15 residues long. Germline CDR1 is KGHSH and CDR2 is LQKENI. Trimming removed 3 bases from V and 1 base from J; junction bases left unmatched: 3. The CDR3 nucleotides are TGTGCCAGCTCACCCGGGACAGGGCAGAACACTGAAGCTTTCTTT. Residues: CASSPGTGQNTEAFF.

This clonotype appeared a few times. The DNA of the CDR3 is TGCGCCAGCAGCCAAGTTTATCCCGCAATAGCTGCGGGTTCTGGGGCCAACGTCCTGACTTTC. As protein: CASSQVYPAIAAGSGANVLTF. The V and J genes are TRBV4-3 and TRBJ2-6; weak D call: TRBD2 (5 bases). V was clipped by 1 base and J by 1 base, with 23 bases between them. CDR3 length equals 21 residues. CDR1 LGHNA and CDR2 YSLEER come from the germline V gene.

The chain has TRBV6-2 or TRBV6-3 and TRBJ2-5; D may be TRBD2 (5 bases). The J call is doubtful: the DNA matches TRBJ2-7 better. CDR3 size: 15 residues. Germline lookup yields CDR1 MNHEY and CDR2 SVGEGT. Here the CDR3 DNA reads TGTGCCAGCAGTTACAGTGATTCGGGAATGATCGAGCAGTACTTC. It yields the protein CASSYSDSGMIEQYF.

V usage is TRBV5-5 and J usage is TRBJ2-5; D not resolved. The CDR3 loop spans 13 amino acids. Trimming stripped 0 bases from V and 11 bases from J, with 14 bases between. The germline CDR1 and CDR2 sequences are SGHKS and YYEKEE (reference sequence). CDR3 protein: CASSLAVYNEQYF. DNA for the CDR3: TGTGCCAGCAGCTTGGCAGTATACAATGAGCAGTACTTC.

The chain has TRBV5-1 and TRBJ2-1; D uncertain. Germline loops: CDR1 SGHRS, CDR2 YFSETQ. V shed 7 bases and J shed 4 bases, with 18 bases lying between them. This CDR3 has 15 amino acids. The CDR3 DNA reads as TGCGCCAGCTCCCCGGGCATCGACGTATACAATGAGCAGTTCTTC. Its translation: CASSPGIDVYNEQFF.

This clonotype has just a few counts. V usage is TRBV7-9 and J usage is TRBJ1-2, with 7 bases that match TRBD1. The CDR3 runs 16 residues. Per the germline V gene, CDR1 is SEHNR and CDR2 is FQNEAQ (reference sequence). V lost 3 bases to trimming and J lost 2 bases; unmatched junction nucleotides: 9. The CDR3 protein is CASSFWLRGQNYGYTF. DNA for the CDR3: TGTGCCAGCAGCTTTTGGCTCCGGGGACAGAACTATGGCTACACCTTC.

CDR3 nucleotides: TGCAGTGCTGAACAGGGGGCTAACTATGGCTACACCTTC. It codes for CSAEQGANYGYTF. The genes are TRBV20-1 and TRBJ1-2; 8 bases line up with TRBD1. Trimming at V came to 5 bases and at J to 0 bases, leaving 2 bases not matched to a gene. This CDR3 has 13 residues. In germline, CDR1 is DFQATT, CDR2 SNEGSKA (reference sequence).